Sequencing of this T cell receptor beta chain was carried out in a study of shared clonotypes between healthy human individuals. Regarding the study as a whole: The genetic and exposure-history diversity represented was limited by few donors. Incomplete sequencing of sorted subsets was indicated by rarefaction despite large depth.

Comment on this clone: Its antigen is not identified.

Division of CD4+ cells produced a CD45RA+ naive subset and a CD45RA-negative memory subset. The data were produced by immunoSEQ multiplex PCR, yet TCRdb's version contains in-frame clones alone and is incomplete. The sample carries more than 1,200,000 clones, approximately 98.5% recorded once. The CDR3 is made up of 15 amino acids. Germline CDR1 and CDR2: SQVTM and ANQGSEA. V dropped 2 bases and J dropped 2 bases, with 13 bases sitting between them. V and J are TRBV29-1 and TRBJ2-1; perhaps TRBD2 as D (6 bases). The TCR was taken from a man in his thirties or forties in good health. Sequenced material: naive CD4+ T cells sorted from blood. Stated subset: CD45RA+ positively selected. This chain's CDR3 is CSVERGSGPYNEQFF. The CDR3 DNA follows: TGCAGCGTTGAAAGGGGCAGCGGGCCCTACAATGAGCAGTTCTTC.